A single sample gave rise to the 16 T cell receptor beta chains below, sequenced in a study of Graves' ophthalmopathy and Graves' hyperthyroidism. Amplification of the TCR beta CDR3 regions used RNA transcripts (as template). Scientists carried out first-round RT-PCR using HTBI primers and then a second-round multiplex PCR. TCRdb reanalysed the multiplex PCR reads using MiXCR and keeps one entry per CDR3 protein. Among a few hundred thousand distinct CDR3 sequences listed, about 40% were seen once. The sample taken for sequencing was peripheral blood or thyroid tissue (not recorded which). Source of these receptors: an adult man with Graves' hyperthyroidism.

Remarks on this clonotype: This sequence may be a read error, since a much larger clone differs from it by one base. The genes are TRBV7-8 and TRBJ1-6; possible D gene TRBD1, 5 bases. The germline gives CDR1 SGHVS, CDR2 FQNEAQ. The CDR3 is 14 amino acids. The DNA for the CDR3 is TGTGCCATCAGCCTACAGGACCCTAGGTCACCCCTCCACTTT. Protein product: CAISLQDPRSPLHF.

The table lists this clonotype with many counts. V is TRBV6-5 and J is TRBJ1-1; TRBD1 is a possible D gene (5 bases). V dropped 6 bases and J dropped 7 bases, with 12 bases sitting between them. The CDR3 is 12 amino acids. Germline values: CDR1 MNHEY, CDR2 SVGAGI. The CDR3 region is CASSPGHHEAFF. The CDR3 coding sequence is TGTGCCAGCAGCCCTGGACACCATGAAGCTTTCTTT.

The rearrangement links TRBV7-9 to TRBJ2-3, with D possibly called TRBD1 or TRBD2 (5 bases each). This CDR3 is 11 amino acids long. The ends were cut back, 8 bases at V and 4 bases at J, with 7 bases in the middle. From germline, CDR1 is SEHNR and CDR2 FQNEAQ (reference sequence). Written as DNA, the CDR3 is TGTGCCAGCGGGGGAGCAGATACGCAGTATTTT. This encodes CASGGADTQYF.

This clonotype has at least ten counts. This rearrangement joins TRBV19 to TRBJ2-7; TRBD2 matches at 12 bases. The germline V gene has CDR1 LNHDA and CDR2 SQIVND (reference sequence). The ends lost 8 bases at V and 3 bases at J; junction bases unmatched: 2. The CDR3 covers 13 residues. The CDR3 here is CASASGRDYEQYF. The CDR3 region has the DNA TGTGCCAGTGCTAGCGGGAGGGACTACGAGCAGTACTTC.

A word on this clonotype: Without the conserved terminal phenylalanine or tryptophan, this CDR3 likely stems from a read error. The chain carries TRBV11-2 and TRBJ2-7; the D call may be TRBD1 or TRBD2 (6 bases each). From germline, CDR1 is SGHAT and CDR2 FQNNGV. The CDR3 has 13 amino acids. The CDR3 here is CASSLGGSYEQYL. Here the CDR3 DNA reads TGTGCCAGCAGTTTAGGGGGGTCCTACGAGCAGTACCTC.

The chain combines TRBV3-1 with TRBJ1-3, with TRBD1 matching 7 bases. Per germline, CDR1 LGHDT and CDR2 YNNKEL (reference sequence). J was trimmed by 0 bases and V by 4 bases; bases with no gene match: 6. CDR3 length: 16 amino acids. The CDR3 reads CASSPGQAVSGNTIYF. The DNA for the CDR3 is TGTGCCAGCAGCCCCGGACAGGCCGTCTCTGGAAACACCATATATTTT.

This clonotype was detected many times. V is TRBV6-5 and J is TRBJ1-2, with unresolved D. Germline V gene data show CDR1 as MNHEY and CDR2 as SVGAGI. This CDR3 is built from 14 residues. The germline V and J ends were trimmed by 8 bases and 3 bases, with 16 bases remaining between them. CDR3 in DNA: TGTGCCAGCCGACGCATTGGTCTAGACTATGGCTACACCTTC. This encodes CASRRIGLDYGYTF.

This clonotype was seen repeatedly, ten times or more. The chain joins TRBV15 to TRBJ2-7, with 9 bases that match TRBD1. CDR1 and CDR2 from the germline V gene are LNHNV and YYDKDF (reference sequence). The V gene end was trimmed by 1 base and the J gene end by 5 bases; junction bases not matched to a gene: 3. CDR3 length equals 14 residues. CDR3 nucleotide sequence: TGTGCCACCAGCAGAGGGGACAGGGCCCACGAGCAGTACTTC. It translates to CATSRGDRAHEQYF.

This clonotype has a handful of counts. The chain recombines TRBV7-8 with TRBJ2-7, with TRBD1 matching over 7 bases. The DNA matches TRBJ2-1 better at its end, which makes the J call doubtful. The CDR3 has 16 residues. Germline CDR1 and CDR2: SGHVS and FQNEAQ. The CDR3 sequence: CASTWLMRGQGNEQFF. Written as DNA, the CDR3 is TGTGCCAGCACCTGGTTGATGAGGGGGCAAGGGAATGAGCAGTTCTTC.

This chain joins TRBV5-1 and TRBJ2-5; no definite D call. CDR1 is SGHRS and CDR2 is YFSETQ in the germline V gene. This CDR3 region has 16 residues. V dropped 0 bases and J dropped 2 bases, with 14 bases sitting between them. The CDR3 loop is CASSLATEDGQETQYF. CDR3 bases: TGCGCCAGCAGCTTGGCCACCGAAGACGGACAAGAGACCCAGTACTTC.

The chain has TRBV14 and TRBJ2-7, with 14 bases aligning to TRBD2. The CDR3 extends over 20 amino acids. CDR1 is SGHDN, CDR2 FVKESK, per germline. With V trimmed by 1 base and J by 0 bases, 11 bases remained unmatched. CDR3 DNA: TGTGCCAGCAGCCAAGTATCCGCAGGACTAGCGGGAGGCATCTCCTACGAGCAGTACTTC. This gives the protein CASSQVSAGLAGGISYEQYF.

This chain links TRBV12-5 with TRBJ1-5; D is unclear. The CDR3 has 12 residues. CDR1 LGHNT and CDR2 FRNRAP come from the germline V gene. CDR3 in DNA: TGTGCCAGCAGTTTAGGGAATCAGGATGAGCATTTT. Its translation is CASSLGNQDEHF.

The chain recombines TRBV25-1 with TRBJ1-6, with D perhaps matching TRBD1 (5 bases). CDR1 and CDR2 from the germline V gene are MGHDK and SYGVNS. V was shortened by 2 bases and J by 6 bases, with 14 bases between the two germline ends. The CDR3 extends over 16 amino acids. CDR3 DNA sequence: TGTGCCAGCAGTGAAGGAGGGGATTTATCTAATTCACCCCTCCACTTT. Encoded protein: CASSEGGDLSNSPLHF. Drawing the rest from reference TRBV25-1 and TRBJ1-6, the complete variable domain is EADIYQTPRYLVIGTGKKITLECSQTMGHDKMYWYQQDPGMELHLIHYSYGVNSTEKGDLSSESTVSRIRTEHFPLTLESARPSHTSQYLCASSEGGDLSNSPLHFGNGTRLTVT.

At least ten counts were recorded for this clonotype. The chain combines TRBV20-1 with TRBJ2-6; no clear D. Germline CDR1 reads DFQATT; CDR2 reads SNEGSKA (reference sequence). The CDR3 is 15 residues long. Deletions cut 0 bases from V and 0 bases from J, with 6 bases between. CDR3 region: CSARDRPSGANVLTF. The DNA of the CDR3 is TGCAGTGCTAGAGATAGACCCTCTGGGGCCAACGTCCTGACTTTC.

V and J are TRBV6-5 and TRBJ1-4, with D possibly TRBD1 on 5 matching bases. The germline V and J ends were trimmed by 6 bases and 8 bases, with 22 bases remaining between them. This CDR3 is 16 amino acids long. Germline CDR1 MNHEY, CDR2 SVGAGI. CDR3 sequence (DNA): TGTGCCAGCAGCTTCAACGGGCTGGGGGGAAAAGAAAAACTGTTTTTT. Translated, it gives CASSFNGLGGKEKLFF.

This clonotype was seen only once. The chain couples TRBV25-1 to TRBJ2-5; D is tentatively TRBD1 or TRBD2 (5 bases each). Germline loops: CDR1 MGHDK, CDR2 SYGVNS. V was pared by 7 bases and J by 11 bases, with 23 bases between. The CDR3 extends over 14 amino acids. CDR3 DNA sequence: TGTGCCAGCACCTCCTTCGGGGACCTACGTGAGCAGTACTTC. Amino acid sequence: CASTSFGDLREQYF.